These T cell receptor beta chains were read from a single sample in a study of neurological immune-mediated disorders. TCRdb re-called the 5' RACE reads through MiXCR, storing one row per CDR3 protein. The sample has 20,000 to 30,000 distinct CDR3 sequences, about 13% seen once; the top ten hold around 13%. The sample taken for sequencing was PBMCs. These receptors all come from a woman aged 55-70 years with HTLV-1-associated myelopathy (HAM/TSP). The CDR3 runs from the conserved cysteine through the conserved F or W. A D gene is named only where the DNA matches it firmly. The size of a clone is reported for some rows only, either as once, few or many, or as a class for expanded clones.

clone_size	d_call	j_call	v_call	cdr3_nt	cdr3_aa
-	-	TRBJ2-5	TRBV5-4	-	CASSFYICSAWGQRGTQYF
many	-	TRBJ1-3	TRBV4-1	TGCGCCAGCAGCCAAGATAGGGCGTTAACTGGAAACACCATATATTTT	CASSQDRALTGNTIYF
many	TRBD1	TRBJ1-1	TRBV7-9	TGTGCCAGCAGCCAGGGACAGGGGCACACTGAAGCTTTCTTT	CASSQGQGHTEAFF
few	-	TRBJ2-3	TRBV20-1	TGCAGTGCTTACCATAGGGACACAGATACGCAGTATTTT	CSAYHRDTDTQYF
many	-	TRBJ1-1	TRBV19	TGTGCCAGTAGTATAGCGGGCAGGACCAACACTGAAGCTTTCTTT	CASSIAGRTNTEAFF
many	-	TRBJ1-2	TRBV5-1	TGCGCCAGCAGCCCGGACGGGAGGGGGTCTAGCTATGGCTACACCTTC	CASSPDGRGSSYGYTF
many	-	TRBJ1-2	TRBV27	TGTGCCAGCAGTCCGGGAGGGTCCTATGGCTACACCTTC	CASSPGGSYGYTF
many	TRBD2	TRBJ2-1	TRBV15	TGTGCCACCAGCAGAGATCCCATTAGCGGGAGAAAGGGAATGAGGCAGTTCTTC	CATSRDPISGRKGMRQFF
many	-	TRBJ1-1	TRBV27	TGTGCCAGCGGGGACCGACAGAACACTGAAGCTTTCTTT	CASGDRQNTEAFF
many	TRBD2	TRBJ2-1	TRBV12-3/TRBV12-4	TGTGCCAGCAGGTCCTCACTAGCGGACTTCTACAATGAGCAGTTCTTC	CASRSSLADFYNEQFF
many	-	TRBJ2-1	TRBV6-6	TGTGCCAGCAGTTACTCGGGGGTAAATGAGCAGTTCTTC	CASSYSGVNEQFF
many	-	TRBJ1-1	TRBV7-9	TGTGCCAGCAGATTGTGGGCCGAAGCTTTCTTT	CASRLWAEAFF
many	TRBD1	TRBJ1-2	TRBV6-5	TGTGCCAGCAGAAAACAACAGGGGAACTATGGCTACACCTTC	CASRKQQGNYGYTF
many	-	TRBJ1-1	TRBV7-8	TGTGCCAGCAGCCTACAGGGTCGCACTGAAGCTTTCTTT	CASSLQGRTEAFF
many	TRBD2	TRBJ2-5	TRBV10-1	TGCGCCAGCAGTGTGGGACTAGCGGGGGCCCAAGAGACCCAGTACTTC	CASSVGLAGAQETQYF
many	-	TRBJ1-1	TRBV2	TGTGCCAGCAGGGCTCGGGTGGGAAACACTGAAGCTTTCTTT	CASRARVGNTEAFF
many	-	TRBJ1-4	TRBV7-9	TGTGCCAGCAGCTTAGAGGCAGGGGTAGCCGAAAAACTGTTTTTT	CASSLEAGVAEKLFF
-	TRBD2	TRBJ2-2	TRBV7-2	TGTGCCAGCAGCCGGACTAGCGGGGGCGGGGAGCTGTTTTTT	CASSRTSGGGELFF